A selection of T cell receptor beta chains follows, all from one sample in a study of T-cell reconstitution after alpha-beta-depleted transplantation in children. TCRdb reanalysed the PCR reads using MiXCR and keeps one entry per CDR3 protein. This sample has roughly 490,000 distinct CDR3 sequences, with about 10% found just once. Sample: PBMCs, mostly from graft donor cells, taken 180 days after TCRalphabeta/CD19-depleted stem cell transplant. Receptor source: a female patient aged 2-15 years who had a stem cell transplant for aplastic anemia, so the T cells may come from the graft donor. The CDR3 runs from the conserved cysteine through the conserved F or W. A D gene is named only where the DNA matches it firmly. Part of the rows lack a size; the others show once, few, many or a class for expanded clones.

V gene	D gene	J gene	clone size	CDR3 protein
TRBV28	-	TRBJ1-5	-	CASSLWGRGVGNQPQHF
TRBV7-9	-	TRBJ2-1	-	CASSLALGVGPYNEQFF
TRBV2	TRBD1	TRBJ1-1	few	CASSPSRGQGTEAFF
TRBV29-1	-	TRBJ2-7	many	CSVESFTYEQYF
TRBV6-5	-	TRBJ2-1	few	CASSYGQNRVGNEQFF
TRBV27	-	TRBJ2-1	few	CASSLMYRSYNEQFF
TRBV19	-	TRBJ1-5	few	CASSILPRGSNQPQHF
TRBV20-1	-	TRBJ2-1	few	CSASEGWYNEQFF
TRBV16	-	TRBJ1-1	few	CASSQSSTAFF
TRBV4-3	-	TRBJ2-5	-	CASSPGEGRETQYF
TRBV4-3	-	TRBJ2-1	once	CASSPVVAGLYNEQFF
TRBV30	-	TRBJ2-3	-	CAWSETSTTDTQYF
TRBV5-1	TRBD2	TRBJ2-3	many	CATSLAANSGTDTQYF
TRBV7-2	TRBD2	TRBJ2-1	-	CASSTRPGTSGRNEQFF
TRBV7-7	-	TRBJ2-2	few	CASSLNAGPGDTGELFF
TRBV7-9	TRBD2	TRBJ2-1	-	CASSNSGHNEQFF
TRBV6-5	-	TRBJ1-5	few	CASSYKQGVEPQHF
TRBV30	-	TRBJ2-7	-	CAWSPLASSSYEQYF
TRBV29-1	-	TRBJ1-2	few	CSVVGGMGGANYGYTF
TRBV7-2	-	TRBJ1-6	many	CASSLRQYNSPLHF
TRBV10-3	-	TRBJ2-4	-	CAISTSTTKNIQYF
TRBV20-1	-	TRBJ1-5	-	CSAHKGTGVGNQPQHF
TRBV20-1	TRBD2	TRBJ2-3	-	CSARANWRGAGDTQYF
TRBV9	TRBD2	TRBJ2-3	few	CASSAGLAGALIFTDTQYF
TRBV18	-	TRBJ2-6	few	CASSPLVRMSSGANVLTF
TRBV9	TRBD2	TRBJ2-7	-	CASSVSATSAYEQYF
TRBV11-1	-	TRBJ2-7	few	CASSLLRAGQTGYYEQYF
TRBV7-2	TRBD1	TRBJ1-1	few	CASSLVQGAMNTEAFF
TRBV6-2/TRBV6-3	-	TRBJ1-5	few	CASSYSEYSNQPQHF
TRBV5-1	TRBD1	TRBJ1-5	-	CASTLGTGGNQPQHF
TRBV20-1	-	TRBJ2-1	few	CSASGQGSLHEQFF
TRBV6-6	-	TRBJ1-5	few	CASRGNNQPQHF
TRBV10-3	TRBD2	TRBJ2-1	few	CAIAGVLNEQFF
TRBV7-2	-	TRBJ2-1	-	CASSHSGTRVSNEQFF
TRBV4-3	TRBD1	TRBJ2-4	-	CASSQEWSTGGYGNIQYF
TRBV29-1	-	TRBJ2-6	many	CSVFRVEPSGANVLTF
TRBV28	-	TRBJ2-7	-	CASSRGQTETYEQYF
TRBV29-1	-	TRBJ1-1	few	CSALPRLTANTEAFF
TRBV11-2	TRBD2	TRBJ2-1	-	CASSLDRDYIRNEQFF
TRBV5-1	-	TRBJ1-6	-	CASSPRSEGSSPLHF
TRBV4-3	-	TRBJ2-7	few	CASSQAPVHEQYF
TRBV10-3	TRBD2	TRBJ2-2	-	CAISPFLAGGNTGELFF
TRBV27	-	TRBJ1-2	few	CASSPYNYGYTF
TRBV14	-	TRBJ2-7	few	CASSQGQGKTNEQYF
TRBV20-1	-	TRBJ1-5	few	CSAREPGDIRVGPQHF
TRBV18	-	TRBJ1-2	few	CASSPNRAFGYTF
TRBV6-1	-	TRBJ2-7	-	CASTYGTGGPYEQYF
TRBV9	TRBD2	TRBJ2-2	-	CASSFIAGVETGELFF
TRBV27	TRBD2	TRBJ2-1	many	CASSLLAGVGNEQFF
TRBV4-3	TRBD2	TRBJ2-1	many	CASSQDLASGRVNEQFF
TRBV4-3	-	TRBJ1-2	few	CASSQVALGGYTF
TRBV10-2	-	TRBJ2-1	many	CASRPDRSSSYNEQFF
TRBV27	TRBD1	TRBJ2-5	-	CASSLLGDRGYQETQYF